This T cell receptor (beta chain) was captured by sequencing in a study of cytomegalovirus exposure and HLA in healthy donors. Study observations and caveats: Cytomegalovirus status was reportedly diagnosed by the classifier with high sensitivity and specificity.

J lost 0 bases, V lost 4 bases, and 10 bases had no gene match. Germline V CDR1 and CDR2: SQVTM, ANQGSEA. The CDR3 extends over 17 amino acids. Concerning this clone itself: Its antigen is unidentified.

Both 60 Vbeta primers and 13 Jbeta primers went into the PCR. Here immunoSEQ multiplex PCR was the method, and the copy in TCRdb shows in-frame clones only, minus some. The sample lists under 250,000 clones; 82% were seen once. Sequenced material: PBMCs. This receptor was identified in a man aged 35 to 55 in good health and CMV-seropositive. The chain combines TRBV29-1 with TRBJ2-2, with 8 bases fitting TRBD2. The CDR3, as DNA: TGCAGCGTTGGGGCCCCCCATAGCGGGACGAACACCGGGGAGCTGTTTTTT. It encodes CSVGAPHSGTNTGELFF.